The rows below give T cell receptor beta chains drawn from one sample of a study of spatial heterogeneity in lung cancer. Each CDR3 protein gets one entry after TCRdb re-called the 5' RACE reads with MiXCR. The table includes tens of thousands of distinct CDR3 sequences, 10% detected once. This specimen consisted of PBMCs, obtained at follow-up. The receptors stem from a female donor with early-stage non-small cell lung cancer. Each CDR3 is given with its conserved first and last residue. D genes are given only for firm matches. Some rows mark clone size as missing; the rest say once, few, many or name a class of expanded clone.

many	TRBV3-1	-	TRBJ2-1	TGTGCCAGCAGCCAAGAAGGAGCTTACAATGAGCAGTTCTTC	CASSQEGAYNEQFF
many	TRBV29-1	-	TRBJ1-1	TGCAGCACCGGTGGGAGGTGGACTGAAGCTTTCTTT	CSTGGRWTEAFF
many	TRBV7-2	TRBD2	TRBJ2-1	TGTGCCAGCAGCCTAAGGGGGACTAGCGGGAACAATGAGCAGTTCTTC	CASSLRGTSGNNEQFF
many	TRBV5-1	-	TRBJ1-6	TGCGCCAGCAGCTTGTCGGGGGCAAATTCACCCCTCCACTTT	CASSLSGANSPLHF
few	TRBV29-1	-	TRBJ2-7	TGCAGCGTTGCCAGACAGGTTAACTACGAGCAGTACTTC	CSVARQVNYEQYF
-	TRBV5-1	TRBD1	TRBJ1-2	TGCGCCAGCAGCTTCGGGGTGACAGGGCAGGGCTATGGCTACACCTTC	CASSFGVTGQGYGYTF
-	TRBV7-6	-	TRBJ2-2	TGTGCCAGCAGTCGTACTACCTCGAACACCGGGGAGCTGTTTTTT	CASSRTTSNTGELFF
many	TRBV7-9	TRBD2	TRBJ2-7	TGTGCCAGCAGCGAGGACCGGACTAGCGGGGGGGCCCTTTTCGACGAGCAGTACTTC	CASSEDRTSGGALFDEQYF
many	TRBV29-1	-	TRBJ1-1	TGCAGCGTTATGGGGAACACTGAAGCTTTCTTT	CSVMGNTEAFF
many	TRBV19	TRBD2	TRBJ2-1	TGTGCCAGTACCCCGCTAGCGGGGGGTGGGGAGCAGTTCTTC	CASTPLAGGGEQFF
many	TRBV5-1	-	TRBJ2-6	TGCGCCAGCAGCTTCACAGGTGCTGGGGCCAACGTCCTGACTTTC	CASSFTGAGANVLTF
-	TRBV20-1	-	TRBJ2-7	TGCAGTGCCGACCCCGGCAGGCCCAAGGAGCAGTACTTC	CSADPGRPKEQYF
few	TRBV5-1	-	TRBJ2-3	TGCGCCAGCAGCTTTTCGGCGGCGATAGATACGCAGTATTTT	CASSFSAAIDTQYF
many	TRBV7-2	-	TRBJ1-1	TGTGCCAGCAGCTTAGCCCCGACAGGTGAAGCTTTCTTT	CASSLAPTGEAFF
-	TRBV19	-	TRBJ2-1	TGTGCCAGTAGTATGGGCGGGGGCCATTATGATGAGCAGTTCTTC	CASSMGGGHYDEQFF
few	TRBV7-2	-	TRBJ2-3	TGTGCCAGCAGACCCCCAGGTCGAGGGGCAAGCACAGATACGCAGTATTTT	CASRPPGRGASTDTQYF